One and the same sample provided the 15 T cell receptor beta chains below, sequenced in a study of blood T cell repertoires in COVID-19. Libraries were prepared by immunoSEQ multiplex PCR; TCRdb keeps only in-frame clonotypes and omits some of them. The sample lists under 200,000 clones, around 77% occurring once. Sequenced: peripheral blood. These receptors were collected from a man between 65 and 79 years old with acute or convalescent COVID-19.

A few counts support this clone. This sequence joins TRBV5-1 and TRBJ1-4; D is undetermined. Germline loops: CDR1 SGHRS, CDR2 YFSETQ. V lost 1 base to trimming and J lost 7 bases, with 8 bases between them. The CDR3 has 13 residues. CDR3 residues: CASSLYEGEKLFF. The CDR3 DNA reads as TGCGCCAGCAGCTTGTACGAGGGTGAAAAACTGTTTTTT.

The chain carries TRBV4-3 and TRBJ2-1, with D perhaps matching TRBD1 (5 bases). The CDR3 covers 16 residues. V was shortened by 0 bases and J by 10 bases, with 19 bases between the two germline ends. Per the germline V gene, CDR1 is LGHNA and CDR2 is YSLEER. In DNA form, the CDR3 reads TGCGCCAGCAGCCAAGACAAAATAGGCCGCCCAGGGGAGCAGTTCTTC. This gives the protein CASSQDKIGRPGEQFF.

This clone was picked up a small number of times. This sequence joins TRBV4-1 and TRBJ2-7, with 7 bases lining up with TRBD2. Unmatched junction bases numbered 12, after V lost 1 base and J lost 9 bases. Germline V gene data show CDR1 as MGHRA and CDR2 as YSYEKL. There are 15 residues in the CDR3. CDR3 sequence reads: CASSQVLAVLKGQYF. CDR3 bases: TGCGCCAGCAGCCAAGTCCTAGCGGTGTTAAAAGGGCAGTACTTC.

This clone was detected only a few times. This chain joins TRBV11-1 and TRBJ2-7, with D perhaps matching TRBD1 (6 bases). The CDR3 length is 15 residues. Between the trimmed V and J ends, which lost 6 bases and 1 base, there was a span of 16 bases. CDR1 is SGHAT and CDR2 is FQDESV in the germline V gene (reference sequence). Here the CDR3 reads CASSPQGLLSYEQYF. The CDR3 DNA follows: TGTGCCAGCAGTCCCCAGGGGTTACTATCCTACGAGCAGTACTTC.

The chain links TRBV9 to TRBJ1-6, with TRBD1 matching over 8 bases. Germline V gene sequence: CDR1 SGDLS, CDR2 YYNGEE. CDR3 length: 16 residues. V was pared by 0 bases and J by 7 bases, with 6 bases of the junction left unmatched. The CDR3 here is CASSVGVDRVNSPLHF. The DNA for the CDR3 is TGTGCCAGCAGCGTAGGTGTGGACAGGGTGAATTCACCCCTCCACTTT.

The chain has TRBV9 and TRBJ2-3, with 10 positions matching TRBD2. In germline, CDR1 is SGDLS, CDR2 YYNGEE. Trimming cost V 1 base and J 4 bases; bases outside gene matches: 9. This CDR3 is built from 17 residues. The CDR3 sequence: CASSVWSSGGVADTQYF. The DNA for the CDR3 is TGTGCCAGCAGCGTATGGTCCAGCGGGGGGGTGGCAGATACGCAGTATTTT.

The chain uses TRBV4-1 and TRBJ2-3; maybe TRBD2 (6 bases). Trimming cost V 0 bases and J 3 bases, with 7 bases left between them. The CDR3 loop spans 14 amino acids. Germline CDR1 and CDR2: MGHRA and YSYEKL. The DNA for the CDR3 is TGCGCCAGCAGCCAAGATGGGGGGACAGATACGCAGTATTTT. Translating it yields CASSQDGGTDTQYF.

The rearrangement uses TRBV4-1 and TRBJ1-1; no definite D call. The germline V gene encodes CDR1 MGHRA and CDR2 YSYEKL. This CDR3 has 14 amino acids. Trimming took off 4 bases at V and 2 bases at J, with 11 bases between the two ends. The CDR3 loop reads CASSLAGTNTEAFF. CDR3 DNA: TGCGCCAGCAGCCTTGCGGGCACCAACACTGAAGCTTTCTTT.

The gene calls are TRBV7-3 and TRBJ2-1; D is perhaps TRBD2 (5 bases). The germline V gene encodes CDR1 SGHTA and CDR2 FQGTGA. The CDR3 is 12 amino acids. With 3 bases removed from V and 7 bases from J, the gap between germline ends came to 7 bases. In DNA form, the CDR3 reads TGTGCCAGCAGCTTCCGGGAAAATGAGCAGTTCTTC. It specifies CASSFRENEQFF.

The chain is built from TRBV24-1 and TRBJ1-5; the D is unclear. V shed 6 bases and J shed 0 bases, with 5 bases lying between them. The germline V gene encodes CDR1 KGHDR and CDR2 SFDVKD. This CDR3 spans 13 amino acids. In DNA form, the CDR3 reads TGTGCCACCAGTCAGGATAGCAATCAGCCCCAGCATTTT. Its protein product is CATSQDSNQPQHF.

The CDR3 is CASSQGPWGTNPFGSTDTQYF. The CDR3 region has the DNA TGTGCCAGCAGCCAGGGGCCCTGGGGGACAAATCCTTTTGGAAGCACAGATACGCAGTATTTT. This chain uses TRBV3-1 (or the pseudogene TRBV3-2) with TRBJ2-3; TRBD1 is a possible D gene (6 bases). The CDR3 is made up of 21 amino acids. With 3 bases removed from V and 0 bases from J, the gap between germline ends came to 28 bases. Germline lookup yields CDR1 LGHDT and CDR2 YNNKEL (reference sequence).

The CDR3 protein is CATSDASRGPLMETQYF. DNA of the CDR3: TGTGCCACCAGTGATGCTAGCAGGGGGCCCCTTATGGAGACCCAGTACTTC. The chain combines TRBV24-1 with TRBJ2-5; 8 bases fit TRBD1. V was clipped by 3 bases and J by 5 bases; unmatched bases: 13. Per the germline V gene, CDR1 is KGHDR and CDR2 is SFDVKD. The CDR3 is 17 residues long.

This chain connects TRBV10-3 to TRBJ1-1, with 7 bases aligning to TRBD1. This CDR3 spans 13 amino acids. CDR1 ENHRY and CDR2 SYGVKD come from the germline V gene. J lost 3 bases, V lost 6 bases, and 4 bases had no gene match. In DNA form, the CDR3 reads TGTGCCATCAGCGACAGGGTCTACACTGAAGCTTTCTTT. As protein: CAISDRVYTEAFF.

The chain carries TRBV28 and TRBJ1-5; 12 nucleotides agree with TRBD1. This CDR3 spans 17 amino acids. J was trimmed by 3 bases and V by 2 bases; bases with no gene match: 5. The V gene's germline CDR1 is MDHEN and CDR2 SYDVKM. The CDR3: CASSLIGTGGFNQPQHF. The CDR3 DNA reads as TGTGCCAGCAGTTTAATCGGGACAGGGGGCTTCAATCAGCCCCAGCATTTT.

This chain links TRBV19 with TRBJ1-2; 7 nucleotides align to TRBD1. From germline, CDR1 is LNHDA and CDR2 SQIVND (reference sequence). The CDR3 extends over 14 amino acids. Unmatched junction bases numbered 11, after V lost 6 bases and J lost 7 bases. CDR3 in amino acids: CASRGGRAGGGYTF. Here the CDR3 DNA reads TGTGCCAGTAGAGGGGGCCGGGCAGGAGGTGGCTACACCTTC.